The 25 T cell receptor beta chains below were found in one sample sequenced in a study of blood T cells in healthy people across ages. Using a J-beta primer mix together with a sample-barcoded 5' primer, a second PCR was run for roughly 7 to 11 cycles. TCRdb passed the 5' RACE reads through MiXCR, listing each CDR3 protein once. The sample lists hundreds of thousands of distinct CDR3 sequences, roughly 56% seen once, with about 26% in the top ten. The sequenced material came from blood. These receptors all come from a man aged 35 to 55 in good health.

In its sample, this clonotype was seen a few times. The chain links TRBV11-2 to TRBJ2-7; D unresolved. The J call may be mistaken, given a closer DNA end match to TRBJ2-5. Germline CDR1 and CDR2: SGHAT and FQNNGV. The CDR3 extends over 15 amino acids. The CDR3 nucleotides read TGTGCCAGCAGCTTAGTTGCGACAATTGTTGAGACCCAGTACTTC. The encoded protein is CASSLVATIVETQYF.

J is TRBJ2-7 and V is TRBV11-1; TRBD2 agrees at 11 bases. Germline V gene data show CDR1 as SGHAT and CDR2 as FQDESV (reference sequence). The V segment lost 3 bases and the J segment 3 bases; nucleotides outside the gene matches: 7. There are 16 residues in the CDR3. CDR3 loop: CASSLGTSGDNYEQYF. CDR3 DNA sequence: TGTGCCAGCAGCTTGGGGACTAGCGGAGACAACTACGAGCAGTACTTC.

This chain uses TRBV3-1 with TRBJ2-1; 10 nucleotides line up with TRBD2. Unmatched junction bases numbered 5, after V lost 0 bases and J lost 6 bases. This CDR3 contains 16 residues. CDR1 is LGHDT and CDR2 is YNNKEL in the germline V gene (reference sequence). Here the CDR3 DNA reads TGTGCCAGCAGCCAAGATACGTCTAGCGGGGGCAATGAGCAGTTCTTC. Its translation is CASSQDTSSGGNEQFF.

The chain has TRBV9 and TRBJ2-7, with TRBD1 matching over 7 bases. TRBJ2-5 explains the end of the DNA better; the J call may be wrong. Per the germline V gene, CDR1 is SGDLS and CDR2 is YYNGEE. The CDR3 runs 14 residues. CDR3 residues: CASSVTGMLETQYF. In nucleotides, the CDR3 is TGTGCCAGCAGCGTGACAGGGATGCTAGAGACCCAGTACTTC.

The chain combines TRBV20-1 with TRBJ2-7; 12 bases agree with TRBD2. This CDR3 is 15 amino acids long. In germline, CDR1 is DFQATT, CDR2 SNEGSKA (reference sequence). V shed 6 bases, J shed 0 bases, and the junction held 6 bases outside the gene matches. The CDR3 DNA sequence: TGCAGTGCGACTACTAGCGGGAGGCCCTCCTACGAGCAGTACTTC. This sequence encodes CSATTSGRPSYEQYF.

V is TRBV3-1 and J is TRBJ2-3, with unresolved D. CDR3 size: 14 residues. Trimming pared 0 bases from V and 3 bases from J, leaving 7 bases between. In germline, CDR1 is LGHDT, CDR2 YNNKEL (reference sequence). This CDR3 is CASSQDARTDTQYF. The CDR3 coding sequence is TGTGCCAGCAGCCAAGATGCCCGGACAGATACGCAGTATTTT.

The chain has TRBV20-1 and TRBJ1-4; 7 bases are shared with TRBD1. This CDR3 spans 18 amino acids. The germline V gene has CDR1 DFQATT and CDR2 SNEGSKA (reference sequence). V trimming: 2 bases; J trimming: 0 bases; junction bases outside the gene matches: 12. CDR3 loop: CSARWGTEVLTTNEKLFF. Written as DNA, the CDR3 is TGCAGTGCTAGATGGGGGACAGAAGTTCTAACAACTAATGAAAAACTGTTTTTT.

This clonotype has a handful of counts. V is TRBV27 and J is TRBJ2-2, with D hard to call. In germline, CDR1 is MNHEY, CDR2 SMNVEV (reference sequence). The V gene lost 3 bases and the J gene lost 6 bases, with 5 bases spanning the gap. The CDR3 totals 12 residues. The CDR3 nucleotides read TGTGCCAGCAGTTTCTTTCCCGGGGAGCTGTTTTTT. Protein sequence: CASSFFPGELFF.

This clonotype was seen a few times. The chain couples TRBV25-1 to TRBJ1-5; D gene unclear. CDR1 is MGHDK and CDR2 is SYGVNS in the germline V gene. The CDR3 sequence is 12 residues long. Deletions cut 6 bases from V and 2 bases from J, with 5 bases between. CDR3 protein: CASRYGNQPQHF. CDR3 nucleotide sequence: TGTGCCAGCAGATACGGCAATCAGCCCCAGCATTTT.

CDR3 sequence (DNA): TGTGCCAGCAGTTACCCTGACAGGGAGCCGGGTAATGAGCAGTACTTC. Translated: CASSYPDREPGNEQYF. The gene calls are TRBV12-3 or TRBV12-4 and TRBJ2-7; 7 bases are shared with TRBD1. The junction had 16 bases not matched to a gene; V was cut back by 4 bases and J by 7 bases. The CDR3 runs 16 residues.

This chain's CDR3 is CASSPRQGVETQYF. CDR3 in DNA: TGTGCCAGTAGCCCGAGACAGGGGGTAGAGACCCAGTACTTC. The chain links TRBV19 to TRBJ2-7; 9 nucleotides agree with TRBD1. TRBJ2-5 matches the DNA end more closely, so the J call is doubtful. Germline values: CDR1 LNHDA, CDR2 SQIVND (reference sequence). The CDR3 is 14 residues long.

There are a few counts of this clonotype. The DNA for the CDR3 is TGTGCCATCAGTGAGTCGGTTTCGAACGAGCAGTACTTC. The encoded protein is CAISESVSNEQYF. The chain couples TRBV10-3 to TRBJ2-7; D gene ambiguous. Germline assignment: CDR1 ENHRY and CDR2 SYGVKD. This CDR3 is 13 amino acids long. V dropped 0 bases and J dropped 5 bases, with 8 bases sitting between them.

This clonotype occurred once. One junction end does not reproduce the germline sequence, and a read error may be involved. The CDR3 spells CASSQDISGGQEAQYF. The CDR3 DNA reads as TGTGCCAGCAGCCAAGATATCAGCGGGGGACAAGAGGCCCAGTACTTC. The V gene is TRBV3-1, the J gene TRBJ2-5; 8 bases line up with TRBD2. The CDR3 covers 16 residues. Germline V CDR1 and CDR2: LGHDT, YNNKEL (reference sequence).

The V and J genes are TRBV25-1 and TRBJ2-7, with TRBD1 matching 7 bases. The CDR3 runs to 15 residues. Germline V CDR1 and CDR2: MGHDK, SYGVNS. V trimming: 3 bases; J trimming: 7 bases; junction bases outside the gene matches: 12. The DNA of the CDR3 is TGTGCCAGCAGTGACCCCGGGACAGTCTCGTGGGAGCAGTACTTC. Residues: CASSDPGTVSWEQYF.

The rearrangement uses TRBV12-3 or TRBV12-4 and TRBJ2-3; 12 bases line up with TRBD2. The CDR3 runs 17 residues. The trim removed 10 bases at V and 7 bases at J, leaving 18 bases unmatched. In DNA form, the CDR3 reads TGTGCCAACAGCCGTACTAGCGGGAGGTCCTATTGGTATACGCAGTATTTT. This codes for CANSRTSGRSYWYTQYF.

The J gene is TRBJ1-2, the V gene TRBV20-1, with D possibly being TRBD1 (5 bases). The V end was cut by 3 bases, the J end by 4 bases, with 9 bases between. Looked up from germline, CDR1 is DFQATT and CDR2 is SNEGSKA (reference sequence). The CDR3 runs to 12 residues. The CDR3 protein is CSASDGTYGYTF. In nucleotides, the CDR3 is TGCAGTGCTAGTGACGGGACCTATGGCTACACCTTC.

The gene calls are TRBV29-1 and TRBJ1-5; D not resolved. The V gene lost 7 bases and the J gene lost 4 bases, with 11 bases spanning the gap. CDR3 length: 12 amino acids. Germline lookup yields CDR1 SQVTM and CDR2 ANQGSEA. Written as DNA, the CDR3 is TGCAGCGCTACTTTGGGGAATCAGCCCCAGCATTTT. Its translation is CSATLGNQPQHF. Full variable domain (rest looked up from reference TRBV29-1 and TRBJ1-5): SAVISQKPSRDICQRGTSLTIQCQVDSQVTMMFWYRQQPGQSLTLIATANQGSEATYESGFVIDKFPISRPNLTFSTLTVSNMSPEDSSIYLCSATLGNQPQHFGDGTRLSIL.

The chain is built from TRBV5-1 and TRBJ2-3; TRBD2 agrees at 7 bases. The CDR3 length is 15 residues. V dropped 5 bases and J dropped 1; count of bases not matched to a gene: 7. The V gene's germline CDR1 is SGHRS and CDR2 YFSETQ. The CDR3 DNA sequence: TGCGCCAGCAGAGAAACTAGCGCCCGCACAGATACGCAGTATTTT. It is translated as CASRETSARTDTQYF.

This rearrangement joins TRBV7-2 to TRBJ2-1, with D uncertain. The V gene lost 1 base and the J gene lost 12 bases, with 13 bases spanning the gap. The CDR3 covers 13 residues. The germline CDR1 and CDR2 sequences are SGHTA and FQGNSA. This CDR3 is CASSLEAQRGQFF. DNA of the CDR3: TGTGCCAGCAGCTTAGAGGCCCAGCGCGGGCAGTTCTTC.

The chain employs TRBV20-1 and TRBJ2-1, with 9 nucleotides matching TRBD2. Germline CDR1 is DFQATT and CDR2 is SNEGSKA (reference sequence). The CDR3 is 15 amino acids. V shed 5 bases and J 10 bases; nucleotides not matched to a gene: 15. The CDR3 here is CSASLGGGALREQFF. CDR3 bases: TGCAGTGCTTCTTTAGGCGGGGGGGCCCTTCGAGAGCAGTTCTTC.

The chain uses TRBV2 and TRBJ2-4; D is possibly TRBD1 (5 bases). Near its end, the DNA agrees better with TRBJ2-7, so the J call may be wrong. CDR3 size: 13 residues. CDR1 and CDR2 from the germline V gene are SNHLY and FYNNEI. Here the CDR3 DNA reads TGTGCCAGCGCACCTTGGACATTCTACGAGCAGTACTTC. It encodes CASAPWTFYEQYF.

The gene calls are TRBV4-1 and TRBJ2-7, with D perhaps matching TRBD2 (6 bases). This CDR3 spans 16 amino acids. Per germline, CDR1 MGHRA and CDR2 YSYEKL. The germline V and J ends were trimmed by 3 bases and 0 bases, with 15 bases remaining between them. CDR3 sequence (DNA): TGCGCCAGCAGCCAGGCTACGGGACTGGACTCCTACGAGCAGTACTTC. Protein product: CASSQATGLDSYEQYF.

The rearrangement links TRBV7-9 to TRBJ2-7; D perhaps matches TRBD2 (5 bases). V was shortened by 7 bases and J by 7 bases, with 23 bases between the two germline ends. The germline gives CDR1 SEHNR, CDR2 FQNEAQ (reference sequence). This CDR3 is 15 amino acids long. The CDR3 is CASNAIEGKTGEQYF. CDR3 coding DNA: TGTGCCAGCAACGCCATCGAGGGTAAGACGGGGGAGCAGTACTTC.

With regard to this clonotype: Since a much larger clone is just one base distant, this may be a read error. The chain recombines TRBV5-1 with TRBJ2-1; D may match TRBD1 or TRBD2 (6 bases each). The better agreement between TRBJ2-7 and the DNA end casts doubt on the J call. The CDR3 is 16 residues long. Germline CDR1 reads SGHRS; CDR2 reads YFSETQ. DNA for the CDR3: TGCGCCAGCAGCCTCATTGGGGGGCGCTCCTACAATGAGCAGTACTTC. Translating it yields CASSLIGGRSYNEQYF.

This clonotype was seen many times. The chain has TRBV29-1 and TRBJ2-3, with 11 bases fitting TRBD2. This CDR3 contains 13 residues. V dropped 4 bases and J dropped 8; count of bases not matched to a gene: 5. The germline V gene encodes CDR1 SQVTM and CDR2 ANQGSEA. CDR3 sequence reads: CSVVLAGGGTQYF. The CDR3 DNA follows: TGCAGCGTTGTGCTAGCGGGGGGAGGTACGCAGTATTTT.